This record concerns one T cell receptor beta chain sequence. What it recognizes is unknown. This specimen comes from a study of cytomegalovirus exposure and HLA in healthy donors. Study information: Findings of an earlier analysis included about 120 million unique TCR beta sequences from 180 million or so T cells. Whole-study findings and limits: Differences between HLA loci emerged in a later analysis of TCR association rates, with DRB1 most and HLA-C fewest. TCR beta sequences numbering over 15,000 were associated with HLA alleles at 0.05 false discovery rate in a later analysis.

Germline V CDR1 and CDR2: MDHEN, SYDVKM. The CDR3 is made up of 14 amino acids. Unmatched junction bases numbered 9, after V lost 8 bases and J lost 4 bases. The PCR had 60 Vbeta and 13 Jbeta primers. This table comes from immunoSEQ multiplex PCR, and its TCRdb copy is limited to in-frame clones, with some not included. The table lists 38,000 or so clones. Sequencing was done on a sample of PBMCs. This chain links TRBV28 with TRBJ1-2; TRBD1 matches at 8 bases. This clonotype was obtained from a man aged 35 to 55 in good health and CMV-seropositive. The CDR3, as DNA: TGTGCCAGCCTACTACAGGGGGTTCCCTATGGCTACACCTTC. This encodes CASLLQGVPYGYTF.